The source of this TCR beta chain is a study of shared clonotypes between healthy human individuals. It was CD45RO-negative cells, positively selected for CCR7, that made up naive CD8 cells, with terminally differentiated effector memory CD45RA+ cells excluded. Comments on this clone: Its specificity is unknown.

TCRdb keeps only in-frame clones here, not all; method: immunoSEQ multiplex PCR. The sample holds hundreds of thousands of clones, 90% to 97% seen once. Per germline, CDR1 SQVTM and CDR2 ANQGSEA. This CDR3 has 13 amino acids. General study results and limits: In having few donors, the study represented limited genetic and exposure-history diversity.

The source material was naive CD8+ T cells sorted from blood. This TCR came from a woman in her thirties in good health. The chain is built from TRBV29-1 and TRBJ2-5; D is possibly TRBD1 (5 bases). TRBJ2-7 explains the end of the DNA better; the J call may be wrong. CDR3 loop: CSVEGQGTYEQYF. DNA for the CDR3: TGCAGCGTTGAGGGTCAGGGCACCTACGAGCAGTACTTC.